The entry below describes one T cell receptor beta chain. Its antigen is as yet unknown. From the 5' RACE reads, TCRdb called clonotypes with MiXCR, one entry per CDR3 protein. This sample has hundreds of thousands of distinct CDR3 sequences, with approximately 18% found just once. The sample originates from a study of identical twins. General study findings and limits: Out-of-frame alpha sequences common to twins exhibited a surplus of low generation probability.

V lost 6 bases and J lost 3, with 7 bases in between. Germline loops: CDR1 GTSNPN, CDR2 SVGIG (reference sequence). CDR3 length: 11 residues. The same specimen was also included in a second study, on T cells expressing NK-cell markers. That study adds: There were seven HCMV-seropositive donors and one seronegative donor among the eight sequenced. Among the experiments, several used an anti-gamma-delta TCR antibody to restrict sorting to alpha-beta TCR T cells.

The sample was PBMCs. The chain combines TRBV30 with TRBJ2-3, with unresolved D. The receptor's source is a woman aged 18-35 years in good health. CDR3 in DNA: TGTGCCTGTGATGAGACAGATACGCAGTATTTT. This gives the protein CACDETDTQYF.